This TCR beta chain is from a study of Ad26.COV2.S vaccination and SARS-CoV-2 variants. About the study: The trial was COV1001 and the donor's arm was Ad26.COV2.S. Intramuscular Ad26.COV2.S at 5x10^10 or 1x10^11 viral particles. Study-wide results and caveats: From the TCR breadth and depth analyses, total T cell responses may have been underestimated. Placebo recipients and vaccine recipients were similar in non-spike TCR breadth.

Note on this clone: Its antigen is undetermined.

The sample's treatment: roughly 20 received Ad26.COV2.S at low or high dose, single or two shots; 5 received placebo; per-sample allocation not given. At day 63 after the first vaccine or placebo injection, samples were drawn. Generated by immunoSEQ multiplex PCR, the TCRdb table keeps only in-frame clones and is missing some. The sample lists roughly 410,000 clones; 80% to 90% were seen once. Trimming removed 4 bases at V and 4 bases at J, with 7 bases between. In germline, CDR1 is MNHEY, CDR2 SVGAGI. CDR3 length: 13 amino acids. The starting material was peripheral blood, obtained in a trial of Ad26.COV2.S vaccine versus placebo. The genes are TRBV6-5 and TRBJ2-2; D unclear. The receptor's source is a person aged 18 to 59 who received the Ad26.COV2.S COVID-19 vaccine or a placebo. The CDR3 loop is CASSWGATGELFF. CDR3 DNA sequence: TGTGCCAGCAGTTGGGGTGCCACCGGGGAGCTGTTTTTT.